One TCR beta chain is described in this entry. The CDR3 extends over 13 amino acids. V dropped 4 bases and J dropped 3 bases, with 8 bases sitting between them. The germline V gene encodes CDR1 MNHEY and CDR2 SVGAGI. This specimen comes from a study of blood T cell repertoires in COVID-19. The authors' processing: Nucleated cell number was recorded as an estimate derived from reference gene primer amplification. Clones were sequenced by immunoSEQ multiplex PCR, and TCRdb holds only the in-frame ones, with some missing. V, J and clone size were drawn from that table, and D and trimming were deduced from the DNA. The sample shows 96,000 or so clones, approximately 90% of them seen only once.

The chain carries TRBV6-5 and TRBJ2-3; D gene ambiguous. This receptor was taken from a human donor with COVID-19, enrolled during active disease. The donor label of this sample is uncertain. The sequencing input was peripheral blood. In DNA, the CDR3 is TGTGCCAGCAGTTTTGGCAGGACAGATACGCAGTATTTT. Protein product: CASSFGRTDTQYF.